Presented here are 26 T cell receptor beta chains from one specimen sequenced in a study of cytotoxic CD8 clonotypes in ibrutinib-treated CLL. Measured with immunoSEQ multiplex PCR; TCRdb has only the in-frame clones, and not every one. This sample has roughly 250,000 clones, with roughly 70% found just once. Sequencing was performed on PBMCs, taken after 24 months of ibrutinib treatment. All receptors come from a human donor with chronic lymphocytic leukemia.

This clone occurred a few times. The chain carries TRBV15 and TRBJ2-7, with 8 bases identical to TRBD2. V lost 1 base to trimming and J lost 3 bases; unmatched junction nucleotides: 11. CDR3 length: 17 residues. The germline CDR1 and CDR2 sequences are LNHNV and YYDKDF (reference sequence). The CDR3 region is CATSRALISGEGYEQYF. For the CDR3, the DNA is TGTGCCACCAGCAGAGCATTAATTAGCGGGGAAGGCTACGAGCAGTACTTC.

The chain is built from TRBV7-8 and TRBJ2-7, with TRBD2 matching 7 bases. There are 14 residues in the CDR3. Looked up from germline, CDR1 is SGHVS and CDR2 is FQNEAQ. With 3 bases clipped from V and 0 bases from J, the junction kept 2 bases outside the gene matches. CDR3 amino acids: CASSFTSDSYEQYF. The CDR3 DNA reads as TGTGCCAGCAGCTTTACTAGCGACTCCTACGAGCAGTACTTC.

This clone was seen more than once but under ten times. The CDR3 nucleotides read TGTGCCAGCAGTAGACAGATATCCTACGAGCAGTACTTC. It translates to CASSRQISYEQYF. The V and J genes are TRBV6-5 and TRBJ2-7; possibly TRBD1 for D (5 bases). The V end was cut by 5 bases, the J end by 1 base, with 9 bases between. Germline V gene data show CDR1 as MNHEY and CDR2 as SVGAGI. CDR3 length: 13 amino acids.

The V gene is TRBV29-1, the J gene TRBJ1-1, with TRBD1 as a possible D gene (5 bases). The CDR3 length is 13 residues. The V gene's germline CDR1 is SQVTM and CDR2 ANQGSEA. V shed 4 bases and J shed 4 bases, with 13 bases lying between them. CDR3 sequence (DNA): TGCAGCGTTGGGGGGACTTTATTCACTGAAGCTTTCTTT. This gives the protein CSVGGTLFTEAFF. Full variable domain (missing parts from reference TRBV29-1 and TRBJ1-1): SAVISQKPSRDICQRGTSLTIQCQVDSQVTMMFWYRQQPGQSLTLIATANQGSEATYESGFVIDKFPISRPNLTFSTLTVSNMSPEDSSIYLCSVGGTLFTEAFFGQGTRLTVV.

The chain joins TRBV5-1 to TRBJ2-2; 9 bases agree with TRBD2. Germline V gene sequence: CDR1 SGHRS, CDR2 YFSETQ. This CDR3 has 15 residues. J was trimmed by 6 bases and V by 4 bases; bases with no gene match: 7. CDR3 in DNA: TGCGCCAGCAGCATTTTAGCGGGAGTTCCCGGGGAGCTGTTTTTT. It is translated as CASSILAGVPGELFF.

This clone was seen more than once but under ten times. J is TRBJ1-1 and V is TRBV6-5; D remains unclear. Germline values: CDR1 MNHEY, CDR2 SVGAGI. The ends were cut back, 2 bases at V and 4 bases at J, with 8 bases in the middle. The CDR3 is 13 amino acids. The CDR3 DNA follows: TGTGCCAGCAGTTACGTCAGAGGCACTGAAGCTTTCTTT. This codes for CASSYVRGTEAFF.

The rearrangement joins TRBV9 to TRBJ2-3, with unresolved D. V was cut by 3 bases and J by 6 bases, with 8 bases left in between. Germline CDR1 SGDLS, CDR2 YYNGEE. The CDR3 is 12 residues long. The CDR3 DNA reads TGTGCCAGCAGCGAACACATGGATACGCAGTATTTT. Encoded protein: CASSEHMDTQYF.

The V gene is TRBV20-1, the J gene TRBJ1-2, with a tentative D call TRBD1 (5 bases). CDR1 and CDR2 (germline): DFQATT, SNEGSKA (reference sequence). The CDR3 is made up of 11 amino acids. V lost 6 bases and J lost 7, with 12 bases in between. DNA for the CDR3: TGCAGTGCCATCGGGACGCCTGGCTACACCTTC. Protein sequence: CSAIGTPGYTF.

This clone was picked up many times. The V and J genes are TRBV6-6 and TRBJ2-7; 13 nucleotides match TRBD2. The CDR3 has 13 residues. Germline CDR1 reads MNHNY; CDR2 reads SVGAGI (reference sequence). The trim removed 11 bases at V and 7 bases at J, leaving 8 bases unmatched. CDR3 in DNA: TGTGCCGGCCGGACTAGCGGGAGTCATGAGCAGTACTTC. Protein: CAGRTSGSHEQYF.

The chain carries TRBV5-4 and TRBJ2-3, with D tentatively TRBD2 (7 bases). Germline V gene data show CDR1 as SGHNT and CDR2 as YYREEE (reference sequence). V was cut by 4 bases and J by 2 bases, with 17 bases left in between. This CDR3 has 16 residues. The CDR3 coding sequence is TGTGCCAGCAGCGGGAGAGGGGGAGGGAACACAGATACGCAGTATTTT. It translates to CASSGRGGGNTDTQYF.

V gene TRBV19 combines with J gene TRBJ2-7; 7 bases are shared with TRBD2. In germline, CDR1 is LNHDA, CDR2 SQIVND (reference sequence). V was pared by 3 bases and J by 3 bases, with 5 bases of the junction left unmatched. CDR3 length: 14 residues. Here the CDR3 DNA reads TGTGCCAGTAGTATCAGGGCGGGAGACTACGAGCAGTACTTC. Encoded protein: CASSIRAGDYEQYF.

The genes are TRBV11-2 and TRBJ2-7; TRBD1 aligns across 8 bases. The CDR3 is 14 residues long. V lost 5 bases and J lost 5; bases outside the gene matches: 8. Germline V gene sequence: CDR1 SGHAT, CDR2 FQNNGV. The CDR3 here is CASSQTGVVHEQYF. The CDR3 bases are TGTGCCAGCAGCCAGACAGGGGTCGTCCACGAGCAGTACTTC.

The J gene is TRBJ2-1, the V gene TRBV6-4; D may correspond to TRBD1 or TRBD2 (5 bases each). Germline loops: CDR1 MRHNA, CDR2 SNTAGT. This CDR3 comprises 14 residues. V lost 4 bases and J lost 6, with 13 bases in between. CDR3 nucleotide sequence: TGTGCCAGCAGTGTTGACGGGACCCTCAATGAGCAGTTCTTC. Its translation: CASSVDGTLNEQFF.

The chain recombines TRBV5-6 with TRBJ2-6, with D unclear. Germline values: CDR1 SGHDT, CDR2 YYEEEE. Trimming took 0 bases from V and 3 from J, leaving 7 bases between them. The CDR3 extends over 15 amino acids. CDR3: CASSLAYGGANVLTF. CDR3 DNA: TGTGCCAGCAGCTTGGCCTATGGTGGGGCCAACGTCCTGACTTTC.

The rearrangement links TRBV6-6 to TRBJ1-4; D is undetermined. Trimming shortened V by 6 bases and J by 4 bases, and 12 bases separated the two germline ends. CDR3 length: 14 residues. The germline gives CDR1 MNHNY, CDR2 SVGAGI (reference sequence). In DNA form, the CDR3 reads TGTGCCAGCAGGGGAGGTGGTAGTAATGAAAAACTGTTTTTT. Translated: CASRGGGSNEKLFF.

CDR3 sequence (DNA): TGTGCCAGCAGCCAACGCATAGAGGACAGTAGCAATCAGCCCCAGCATTTT. Translation: CASSQRIEDSSNQPQHF. The V gene is TRBV7-3, the J gene TRBJ1-5, with D possibly being TRBD1 (6 bases). Trimming removed 5 bases from V and 0 bases from J, with 17 bases in between. Germline V gives CDR1 SGHTA, CDR2 FQGTGA. The CDR3 spans 17 residues.

The J gene is TRBJ1-4, the V gene TRBV2; perhaps TRBD1 as D (5 bases). Between the trimmed V and J ends, which lost 5 bases and 3 bases, there was a span of 13 bases. There are 15 residues in the CDR3. Germline V gene sequence: CDR1 SNHLY, CDR2 FYNNEI. CDR3 residues: CASSTPRVANEKLFF. The CDR3 DNA follows: TGTGCCAGCAGTACACCCAGGGTGGCTAATGAAAAACTGTTTTTT.

For the CDR3, the DNA is TGTGCCAGCAGTTACTCGGGCCTAGCGCAGTCCTACGAGCAGTACTTC. Amino acid sequence: CASSYSGLAQSYEQYF. The chain combines TRBV6-5 with TRBJ2-7; D may be TRBD2 (6 bases). The CDR3 loop spans 16 amino acids. Deletions cut 0 bases from V and 1 base from J, with 13 bases between. CDR1 MNHEY and CDR2 SVGAGI come from the germline V gene.

This clone was recorded a few times. CDR3 in amino acids: CATSRYSSSYEQYF. CDR3 in DNA: TGTGCCACCAGCAGATATTCGTCATCCTACGAGCAGTACTTC. The genes are TRBV15 and TRBJ2-7; no reliable D call. V was shortened by 2 bases and J by 1 base, with 9 bases between the two germline ends. This CDR3 has 14 residues. Germline V gene sequence: CDR1 LNHNV, CDR2 YYDKDF (reference sequence).

The chain has TRBV28 and TRBJ1-3; D is unclear. V was shortened by 2 bases and J by 1 base, with 6 bases between the two germline ends. CDR3 length: 14 residues. Germline CDR1 and CDR2: MDHEN and SYDVKM. CDR3 DNA sequence: TGTGCCAGCAGTTTAACGAGGTCTGGAAACACCATATATTTT. Translated: CASSLTRSGNTIYF.

CDR3 nucleotide sequence: TGTGCCAGCTGGCAGGGCTCAAGTCAGCCCCAGCATTTT. It specifies CASWQGSSQPQHF. The gene calls are TRBV6-5 and TRBJ1-5; possibly TRBD1 for D (5 bases). The CDR3 has 13 residues. Germline assignment: CDR1 MNHEY and CDR2 SVGAGI. V was cut by 8 bases and J by 6 bases, with 14 bases left in between.

The rearrangement uses TRBV5-1 and TRBJ2-1; 7 nucleotides agree with TRBD1. CDR1 is SGHRS and CDR2 is YFSETQ in the germline V gene. CDR3 length: 18 residues. V dropped 3 bases and J dropped 0; count of bases not matched to a gene: 12. CDR3 sequence: CASSSIIQGPFSYNEQFF. The CDR3 nucleotides are TGCGCCAGCAGCTCTATAATACAGGGGCCCTTCTCCTACAATGAGCAGTTCTTC.

For the CDR3, the DNA is TGTGCCAGCATTGGTGGGGCCAACGTCCTGACTTTC. Encoded protein: CASIGGANVLTF. The genes are TRBV6-5 and TRBJ2-6; D gene unclear. Germline-derived CDR1 and CDR2 are MNHEY and SVGAGI. V was cut by 7 bases and J by 3 bases, with 4 bases left in between. The CDR3 extends over 12 amino acids.

V gene TRBV28 combines with J gene TRBJ1-5; the D gene is possibly TRBD1 (6 bases). Germline V gene sequence: CDR1 MDHEN, CDR2 SYDVKM. V was clipped by 6 bases and J by 1 base, with 10 bases between them. This CDR3 contains 14 residues. CDR3 nucleotides: TGTGCCAGCAGATCGGGACAAAGCAATCAGCCCCAGCATTTT. Translated, it gives CASRSGQSNQPQHF. The full variable domain, in which reference TRBV28 and TRBJ1-5 provide the parts outside the CDR3, is DVKVTQSSRYLVKRTGEKVFLECVQDMDHENMFWYRQDPGLGLRLIYFSYDVKMKEKGDIPEGYSVSREKKERFSLILESASTNQTSMYLCASRSGQSNQPQHFGDGTRLSIL.

As to this clone: Other DNA sequences in this specimen translate into the identical CDR3. The chain is built from TRBV29-1 and TRBJ2-7; D could derive from TRBD1 or TRBD2 (5 bases each). V dropped 4 bases and J dropped 2 bases, with 9 bases sitting between them. The CDR3 extends over 12 amino acids. CDR1 and CDR2 from the germline V gene are SQVTM and ANQGSEA. Here the CDR3 reads CSVGGDPYEQYF. CDR3 coding DNA: TGCAGCGTTGGTGGGGACCCCTACGAGCAGTACTTC.

The chain is built from TRBV10-1 and TRBJ1-1; D gene ambiguous. The V gene lost 0 bases and the J gene lost 1 base, with 12 bases spanning the gap. The germline CDR1 and CDR2 sequences are WNHNN and SYGVQD (reference sequence). This CDR3 is built from 16 residues. CDR3: CASSESAGRPNTEAFF. In nucleotides, the CDR3 is TGCGCCAGCAGTGAGTCGGCGGGAAGGCCGAACACTGAAGCTTTCTTT.